This record looks at one TCR beta chain sequence and its context. Its specificity is not known. The entry originates in a study of neoadjuvant anti-PD-1 for oral cavity cancer. Study-wide background: Patients without progression got a fourth dose around day 43.

The study, taken as a whole, reports: Higher pretreatment blood Treg/Th17 ratios correlated with higher pretreatment blood and lower post-treatment tumor TCRbeta clonality. Each response group had just a few patients in TCR analyses.

Stage II-IVA oral cavity squamous cell carcinoma was new and untreated by systemic or radiation therapy. Produced via immunoSEQ multiplex PCR; TCRdb's table is partial and in-frame only. The table lists some 16,000 clones, about 66% of them singletons, with roughly 3.1% in the top ten. The V gene lost 0 bases and the J gene lost 1 base, with 9 bases spanning the gap. There are 16 residues in the CDR3. The V gene's germline CDR1 is LNHDA and CDR2 SQIVND (reference sequence). Sequencing used PBMCs, obtained before nivolumab (anti-PD-1) treatment. This sequence was found in a person aged 40 to 85 with oral cavity squamous cell carcinoma. This rearrangement joins TRBV19 to TRBJ2-2; maybe TRBD2 (6 bases). CDR3 sequence: CASSIDWRGNTGELFF. CDR3 DNA: TGTGCCAGTAGTATAGATTGGCGGGGGAACACCGGGGAGCTGTTTTTT.